This TCR beta chain was captured by sequencing in a study of blood T cell repertoires in COVID-19. For the study at large: The United States, Italy and Spain were the sources of the acute and convalescent COVID-19 samples. Sample material is recorded as cDNA or gDNA derived from T cells, B-cell-depleted T cells, or PBMCs.

Germline loops: CDR1 SGHRS, CDR2 YFSETQ. V shed 4 bases, J shed 4 bases, and the junction held 7 bases outside the gene matches. CDR3 size: 14 residues. Participants were aged roughly 18 to 90 years from 20 to 30 US areas. Before they entered the study, exposed participants had met a COVID-19 case within 2 weeks. Profiled with immunoSEQ multiplex PCR; TCRdb holds only in-frame clones, not every one. Among approximately 300,000 clones listed, approximately 91% were seen once. The receptor comes from a woman aged 25 to 39 who had been exposed to COVID-19. V is TRBV5-1 and J is TRBJ1-1; TRBD1 agrees at 7 bases. The specimen sequenced was PBMCs or T cells enriched from blood (not recorded which). CDR3 coding DNA: TGCGCCAGCAGCCCGCTAGGGGGCTCCACTGAAGCTTTCTTT. Translated: CASSPLGGSTEAFF.